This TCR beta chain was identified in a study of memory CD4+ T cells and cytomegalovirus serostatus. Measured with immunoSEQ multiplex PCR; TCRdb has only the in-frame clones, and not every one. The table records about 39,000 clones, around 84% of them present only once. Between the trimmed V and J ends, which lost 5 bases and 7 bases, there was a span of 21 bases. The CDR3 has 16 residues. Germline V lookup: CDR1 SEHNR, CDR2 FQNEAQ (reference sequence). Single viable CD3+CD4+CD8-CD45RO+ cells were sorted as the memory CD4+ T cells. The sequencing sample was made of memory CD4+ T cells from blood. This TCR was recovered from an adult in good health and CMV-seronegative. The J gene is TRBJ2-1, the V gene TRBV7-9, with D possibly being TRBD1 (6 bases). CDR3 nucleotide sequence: TGTGCCAGCAGCACCAACAGGGATTTATTCGCGAATGAGCAGTTCTTC. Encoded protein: CASSTNRDLFANEQFF.